The next 16 T cell receptor beta chains were all read from a single sample in a study of blood T cell repertoires in COVID-19. The method was immunoSEQ multiplex PCR; TCRdb's version includes in-frame clones alone and lacks a portion of them. The sample records around 400,000 clones, roughly 86% being singletons. The sample taken for sequencing was PBMCs or T cells enriched from blood (not recorded which). The receptors originated from a woman in her twenties or thirties who had recovered from COVID-19.

CDR3 residues: CASSQVGQGVGAFF. The CDR3, as DNA: TGCGCCAGCAGCCAAGTCGGACAGGGAGTCGGGGCTTTCTTT. The rearrangement links TRBV4-1 to TRBJ1-1; 8 positions match TRBD1. The V gene end was trimmed by 1 base and the J gene end by 11 bases; junction bases not matched to a gene: 9. From germline, CDR1 is MGHRA and CDR2 YSYEKL. The CDR3 extends over 14 amino acids.

The rearrangement links TRBV4-1 to TRBJ2-1, with D unclear. V dropped 5 bases and J dropped 2 bases, with 4 bases sitting between them. Germline V gene sequence: CDR1 MGHRA, CDR2 YSYEKL. This CDR3 has 12 residues. The chain's CDR3 is CASSGTYNEQFF. As DNA, the CDR3 is TGCGCCAGCAGCGGCACCTACAATGAGCAGTTCTTC.

V and J are TRBV7-9 and TRBJ1-5, with TRBD1 identical over 12 bases. The length of the CDR3 is 18 residues. After removal of 0 bases from V and 3 bases from J, the junction contained 6 bases not matched to a gene. Germline CDR1 is SEHNR and CDR2 is FQNEAQ (reference sequence). CDR3: CASSLALGQGAPNQPQHF. DNA for the CDR3: TGTGCCAGCAGCTTAGCGCTGGGACAGGGGGCCCCCAATCAGCCCCAGCATTTT.

The chain uses TRBV30 and TRBJ1-4, with 10 bases lining up with TRBD1. The CDR3 runs to 15 residues. Germline lookup yields CDR1 GTSNPN and CDR2 SVGIG (reference sequence). Trimming at V came to 0 bases and at J to 7 bases, leaving 5 bases not matched to a gene. The CDR3 coding sequence is TGTGCCTGGAGTGTAACGTGGGACAGGGGTGAAAAACTGTTTTTT. Protein: CAWSVTWDRGEKLFF.

V and J are TRBV20-1 and TRBJ1-5, with TRBD1 as a possible D gene (5 bases). The CDR3 covers 14 residues. V was pared by 3 bases and J by 7 bases, with 16 bases between. CDR1 and CDR2 (germline): DFQATT, SNEGSKA (reference sequence). In DNA, the CDR3 is TGCAGTGCTAGTGGGCAGGGCCCTAGGCAGCCCCAGCATTTT. Its translation: CSASGQGPRQPQHF.

This chain connects TRBV4-1 to TRBJ1-1, with 9 nucleotides matching TRBD1. This CDR3 region has 15 residues. In germline, CDR1 is MGHRA, CDR2 YSYEKL. The V and J ends lost 1 base and 5 bases, in that order; junction bases with no gene match: 5. The CDR3 reads CASSQVGTGQTEAFF. The CDR3, as DNA: TGCGCCAGCAGCCAAGTAGGGACAGGGCAAACTGAAGCTTTCTTT.

The chain carries TRBV27 and TRBJ1-1; D gene ambiguous. The CDR3 runs to 13 residues. Trimming removed 4 bases from V and 1 base from J, with 7 bases in between. The germline V gene has CDR1 MNHEY and CDR2 SMNVEV (reference sequence). This chain's CDR3 is CASSSGRNTEAFF. CDR3 nucleotides: TGTGCCAGCAGTTCTGGCAGGAACACTGAAGCTTTCTTT.

The V call is TRBV18, the J call TRBJ2-7; 7 bases fit TRBD2. This CDR3 has 14 residues. In germline, CDR1 is KGHSH, CDR2 LQKENI. The V and J ends lost 6 bases and 3 bases, in that order; junction bases with no gene match: 8. The CDR3 DNA follows: TGTGCCAGCTCGCCAGCGGGATACCTCTACGAGCAGTACTTC. Translating it yields CASSPAGYLYEQYF.

This clone was detected only a few times. This sequence joins TRBV5-1 and TRBJ1-6; 7 bases fit TRBD1. The germline V gene has CDR1 SGHRS and CDR2 YFSETQ. With V trimmed by 3 bases and J by 7 bases, 7 bases remained unmatched. The CDR3 runs to 15 residues. The CDR3 region has the DNA TGCGCCAGCAGCTCAGGGGACAGCACCAATTCACCCCTCCACTTT. The encoded protein is CASSSGDSTNSPLHF.

The CDR3 sequence: CASSFSVDTEAFF. As DNA, the CDR3 is TGTGCCAGCAGCTTTTCAGTCGACACTGAAGCTTTCTTT. The V and J genes are TRBV11-3 and TRBJ1-1; D call uncertain. The CDR3 consists of 13 residues. From germline, CDR1 is SGHNT and CDR2 YENEEA. V gave up 3 bases and J gave up 3 bases, with 8 bases separating them.

V and J are TRBV10-2 and TRBJ1-1, with 7 bases that match TRBD1. With V trimmed by 7 bases and J by 1 base, 9 bases remained unmatched. The CDR3 consists of 15 residues. CDR1 WSHSY and CDR2 SAAADI come from the germline V gene. CDR3 loop: CASKTDRVRNTEAFF. The CDR3 DNA follows: TGCGCCAGCAAAACAGACAGGGTGAGGAACACTGAAGCTTTCTTT.

The chain recombines TRBV7-9 with TRBJ2-3, with 9 bases matching TRBD1. The CDR3 is 15 amino acids. V was pared by 4 bases and J by 4 bases, with 6 bases of the junction left unmatched. Germline values: CDR1 SEHNR, CDR2 FQNEAQ (reference sequence). The CDR3 DNA reads as TGTGCCAGCAGCTCTACGGACAGGGGCGCAGATACGCAGTATTTT. It translates to CASSSTDRGADTQYF.

The rearrangement joins TRBV19 to TRBJ2-7; 8 bases map to TRBD1. J lost 5 bases, V lost 3 bases, and 6 bases had no gene match. The CDR3 is 14 residues long. Germline V lookup: CDR1 LNHDA, CDR2 SQIVND (reference sequence). This CDR3 reads CASSITQGGNEQYF. The DNA of the CDR3 is TGTGCCAGTAGTATTACACAGGGGGGAAACGAGCAGTACTTC.

This rearrangement joins TRBV9 to TRBJ2-2; TRBD2 is a possible D gene (7 bases). Germline-derived CDR1 and CDR2 are SGDLS and YYNGEE. The CDR3 totals 14 residues. The ends were cut back, 3 bases at V and 7 bases at J, with 13 bases in the middle. The CDR3 protein is CASSAGGHIGELFF. The CDR3 DNA reads TGTGCCAGCAGCGCGGGGGGCCATATCGGGGAGCTGTTTTTT.

This chain links TRBV19 with TRBJ2-1; D ambiguous. The CDR3 is 15 residues long. The germline CDR1 and CDR2 sequences are LNHDA and SQIVND (reference sequence). The germline V and J ends were trimmed by 11 bases and 0 bases, with 17 bases remaining between them. As DNA, the CDR3 is TGTGCCTCACGAACTTCGGTGAGCTCCTACAATGAGCAGTTCTTC. Encoded protein: CASRTSVSSYNEQFF.

The chain recombines TRBV7-2 with TRBJ2-1, with D perhaps TRBD2 (6 bases). Germline V gene sequence: CDR1 SGHTA, CDR2 FQGNSA. This CDR3 region has 15 residues. The V end was cut by 5 bases, the J end by 6 bases, with 17 bases between. The CDR3 reads CASSPPGEITNEQFF. The CDR3 DNA is TGTGCCAGCAGCCCCCCGGGGGAGATTACCAATGAGCAGTTCTTC.